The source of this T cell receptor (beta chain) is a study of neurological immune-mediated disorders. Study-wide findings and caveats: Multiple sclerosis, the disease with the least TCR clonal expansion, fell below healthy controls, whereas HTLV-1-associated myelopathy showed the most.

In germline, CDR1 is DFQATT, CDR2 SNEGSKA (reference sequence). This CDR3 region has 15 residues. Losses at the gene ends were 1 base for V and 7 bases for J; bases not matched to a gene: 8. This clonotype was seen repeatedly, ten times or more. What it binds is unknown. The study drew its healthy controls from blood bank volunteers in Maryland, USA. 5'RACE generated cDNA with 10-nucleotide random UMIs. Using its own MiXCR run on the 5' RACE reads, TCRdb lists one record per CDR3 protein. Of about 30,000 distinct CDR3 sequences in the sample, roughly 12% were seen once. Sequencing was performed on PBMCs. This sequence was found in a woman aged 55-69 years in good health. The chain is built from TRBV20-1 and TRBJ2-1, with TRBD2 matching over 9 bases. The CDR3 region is CSARVEAGGFNEQFF. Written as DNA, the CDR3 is TGCAGTGCTAGAGTGGAAGCGGGGGGCTTTAATGAGCAGTTCTTC.